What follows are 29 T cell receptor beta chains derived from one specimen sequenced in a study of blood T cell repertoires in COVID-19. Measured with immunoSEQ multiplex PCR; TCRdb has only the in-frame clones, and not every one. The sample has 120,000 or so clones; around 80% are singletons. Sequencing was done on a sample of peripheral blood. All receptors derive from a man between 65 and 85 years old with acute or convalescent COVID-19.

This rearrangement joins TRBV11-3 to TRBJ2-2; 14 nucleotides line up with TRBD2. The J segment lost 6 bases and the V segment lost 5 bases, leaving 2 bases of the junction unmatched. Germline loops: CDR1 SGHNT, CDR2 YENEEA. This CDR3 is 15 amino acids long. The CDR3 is CASSLGLAGAGELFF. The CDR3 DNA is TGTGCCAGCAGCCTGGGACTAGCGGGGGCCGGGGAGCTGTTTTTT.

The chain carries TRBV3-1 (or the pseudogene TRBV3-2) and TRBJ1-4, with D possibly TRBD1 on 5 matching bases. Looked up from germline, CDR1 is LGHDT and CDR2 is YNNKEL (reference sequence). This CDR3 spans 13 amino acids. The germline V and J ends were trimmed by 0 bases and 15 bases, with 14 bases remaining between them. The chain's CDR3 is CASSQDRGRPLFF. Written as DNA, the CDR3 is TGTGCCAGCAGCCAAGATAGGGGCCGACCCTTGTTTTTT.

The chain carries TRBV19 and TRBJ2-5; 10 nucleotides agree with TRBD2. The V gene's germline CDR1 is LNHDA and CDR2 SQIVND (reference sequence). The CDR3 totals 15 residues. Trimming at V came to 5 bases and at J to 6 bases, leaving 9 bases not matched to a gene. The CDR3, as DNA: TGTGCCAGTAGTTCATCAGCGGGGGGGCCGAAGACCCAGTACTTC. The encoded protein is CASSSSAGGPKTQYF.

The CDR3 reads CSVAQSLNQPQHF. CDR3 bases: TGCAGCGTTGCACAGAGCCTAAATCAGCCCCAGCATTTT. This chain joins TRBV29-1 and TRBJ1-5; the D is unclear. The V and J ends lost 4 bases and 4 bases respectively, with 11 bases between them. Germline values: CDR1 SQVTM, CDR2 ANQGSEA. This CDR3 has 13 residues.

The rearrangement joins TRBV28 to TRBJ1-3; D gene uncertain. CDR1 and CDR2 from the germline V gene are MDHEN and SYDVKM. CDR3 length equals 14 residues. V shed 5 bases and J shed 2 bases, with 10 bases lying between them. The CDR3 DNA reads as TGTGCCAGCAGTCCCGGGTTTACTGGAAACACCATATATTTT. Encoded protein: CASSPGFTGNTIYF. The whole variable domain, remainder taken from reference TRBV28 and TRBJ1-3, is DVKVTQSSRYLVKRTGEKVFLECVQDMDHENMFWYRQDPGLGLRLIYFSYDVKMKEKGDIPEGYSVSREKKERFSLILESASTNQTSMYLCASSPGFTGNTIYFGEGSWLTVV.

This chain's CDR3 is CASSLGAGTYNEQFF. The CDR3 region has the DNA TGCGCCAGCAGCCTCGGGGCGGGGACCTACAATGAGCAGTTCTTC. V is TRBV5-1 and J is TRBJ2-1, with D tentatively TRBD2 (6 bases). Germline V CDR1 and CDR2: SGHRS, YFSETQ. CDR3 length: 15 residues. V shed 4 bases and J shed 2 bases, with 13 bases lying between them.

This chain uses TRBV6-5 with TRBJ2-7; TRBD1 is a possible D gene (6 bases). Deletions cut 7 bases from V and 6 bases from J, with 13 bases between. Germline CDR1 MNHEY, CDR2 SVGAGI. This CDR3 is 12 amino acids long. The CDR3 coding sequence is TGTGCCAGCAACCCACAGGGCGGCGAGCAGTACTTC. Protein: CASNPQGGEQYF.

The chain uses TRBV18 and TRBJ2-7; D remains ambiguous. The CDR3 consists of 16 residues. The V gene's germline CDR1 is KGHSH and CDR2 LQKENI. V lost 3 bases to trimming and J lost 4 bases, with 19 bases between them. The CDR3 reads CASSPLTTLYGYEQYF. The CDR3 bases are TGTGCCAGCTCACCCCTAACGACGCTTTACGGGTACGAGCAGTACTTC.

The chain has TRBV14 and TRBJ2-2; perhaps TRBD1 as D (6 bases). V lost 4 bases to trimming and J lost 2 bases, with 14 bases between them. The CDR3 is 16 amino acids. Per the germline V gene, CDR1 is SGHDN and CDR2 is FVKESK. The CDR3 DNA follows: TGTGCCAGCAGCCTTTACAAACAGGGAAACACCGGGGAGCTGTTTTTT. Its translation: CASSLYKQGNTGELFF.

CDR3 protein: CASSRTAANTGELFF. As DNA, the CDR3 is TGTGCCAGTAGTAGGACAGCCGCGAACACCGGGGAGCTGTTTTTT. This chain links TRBV19 with TRBJ2-2; tentatively, D is TRBD1 (6 bases). Germline V gives CDR1 LNHDA, CDR2 SQIVND (reference sequence). The length of the CDR3 is 15 residues. V was trimmed by 4 bases and J by 0 bases, leaving 9 bases between them.

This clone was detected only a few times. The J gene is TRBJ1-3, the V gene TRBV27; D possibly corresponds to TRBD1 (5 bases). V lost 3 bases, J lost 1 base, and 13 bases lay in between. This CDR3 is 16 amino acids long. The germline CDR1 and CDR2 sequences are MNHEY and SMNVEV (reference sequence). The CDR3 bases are TGTGCCAGCAGTTTGGCAGGGAGGGGATCTGGAAACACCATATATTTT. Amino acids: CASSLAGRGSGNTIYF.

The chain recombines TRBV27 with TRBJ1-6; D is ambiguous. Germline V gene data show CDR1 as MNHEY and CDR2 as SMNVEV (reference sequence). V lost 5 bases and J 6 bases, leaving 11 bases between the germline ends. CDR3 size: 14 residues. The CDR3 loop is CASSIREINSPLHF. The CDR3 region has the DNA TGTGCCAGCAGTATCCGGGAGATTAATTCACCCCTCCACTTT.

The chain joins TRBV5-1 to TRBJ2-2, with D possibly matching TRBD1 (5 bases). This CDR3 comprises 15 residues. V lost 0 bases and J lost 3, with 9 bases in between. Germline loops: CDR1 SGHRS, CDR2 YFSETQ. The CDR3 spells CASSLAQGYTGELFF. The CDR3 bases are TGCGCCAGCAGCTTGGCTCAGGGTTACACCGGGGAGCTGTTTTTT.

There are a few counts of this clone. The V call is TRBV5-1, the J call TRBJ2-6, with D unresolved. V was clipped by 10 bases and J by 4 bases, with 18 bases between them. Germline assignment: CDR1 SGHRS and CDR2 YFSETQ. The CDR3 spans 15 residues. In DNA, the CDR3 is TGCGCCTCTCGAGAAACGGTATCAGGGGCCAACGTCCTGACTTTC. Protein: CASRETVSGANVLTF.

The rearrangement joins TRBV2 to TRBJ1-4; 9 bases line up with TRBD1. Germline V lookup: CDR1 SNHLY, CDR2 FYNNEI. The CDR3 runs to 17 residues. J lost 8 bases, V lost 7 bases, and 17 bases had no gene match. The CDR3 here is CASNAPPDRGVGEKLFF. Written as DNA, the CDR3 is TGTGCCAGCAATGCTCCCCCGGACAGGGGCGTAGGGGAAAAACTGTTTTTT.

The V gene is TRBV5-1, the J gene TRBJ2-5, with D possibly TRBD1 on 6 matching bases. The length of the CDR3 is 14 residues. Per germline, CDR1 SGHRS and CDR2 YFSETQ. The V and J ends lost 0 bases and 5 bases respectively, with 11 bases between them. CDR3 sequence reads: CASSLAGVAETQYF. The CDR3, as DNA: TGCGCCAGCAGCTTGGCAGGGGTAGCGGAGACCCAGTACTTC.

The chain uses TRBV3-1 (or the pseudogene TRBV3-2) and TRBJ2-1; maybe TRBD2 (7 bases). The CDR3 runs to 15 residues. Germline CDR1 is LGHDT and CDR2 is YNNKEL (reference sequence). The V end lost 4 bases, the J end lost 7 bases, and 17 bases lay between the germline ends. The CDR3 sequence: CASSPRGGLGNEQFF. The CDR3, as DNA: TGTGCCAGCAGCCCGAGGGGGGGGCTGGGGAATGAGCAGTTCTTC.

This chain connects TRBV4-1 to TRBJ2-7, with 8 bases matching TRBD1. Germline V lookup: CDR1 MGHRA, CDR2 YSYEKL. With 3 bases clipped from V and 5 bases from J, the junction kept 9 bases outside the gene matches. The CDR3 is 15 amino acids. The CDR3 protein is CASSQYWTGSNEQYF. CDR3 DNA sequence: TGCGCCAGCAGCCAGTATTGGACAGGGTCCAACGAGCAGTACTTC.

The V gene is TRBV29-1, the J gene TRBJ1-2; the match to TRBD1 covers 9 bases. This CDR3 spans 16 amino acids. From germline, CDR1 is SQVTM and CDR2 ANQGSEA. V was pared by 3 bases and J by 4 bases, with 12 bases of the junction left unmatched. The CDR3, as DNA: TGCAGCGTTGAGGATTTCTACAGGGGGCAGGGCTATGGCTACACCTTC. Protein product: CSVEDFYRGQGYGYTF.

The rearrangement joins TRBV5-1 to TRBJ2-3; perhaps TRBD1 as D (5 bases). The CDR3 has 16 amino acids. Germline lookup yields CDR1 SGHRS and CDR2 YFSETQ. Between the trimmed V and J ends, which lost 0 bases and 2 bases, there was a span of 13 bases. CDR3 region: CASSLGSIGDTDTQYF. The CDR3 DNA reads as TGCGCCAGCAGCTTGGGCTCGATAGGGGACACAGATACGCAGTATTTT. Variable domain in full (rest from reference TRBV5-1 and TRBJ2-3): KAGVTQTPRYLIKTRGQQVTLSCSPISGHRSVSWYQQTPGQGLQFLFEYFSETQRNKGNFPGRFSGRQFSNSRSEMNVSTLELGDSALYLCASSLGSIGDTDTQYFGPGTRLTVL.

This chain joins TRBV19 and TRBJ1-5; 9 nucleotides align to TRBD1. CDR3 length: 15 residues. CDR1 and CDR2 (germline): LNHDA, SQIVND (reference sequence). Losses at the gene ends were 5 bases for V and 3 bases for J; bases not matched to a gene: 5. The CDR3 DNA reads TGTGCCAGTAGTCCAGGGACAGGGATCAATCAGCCCCAGCATTTT. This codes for CASSPGTGINQPQHF.

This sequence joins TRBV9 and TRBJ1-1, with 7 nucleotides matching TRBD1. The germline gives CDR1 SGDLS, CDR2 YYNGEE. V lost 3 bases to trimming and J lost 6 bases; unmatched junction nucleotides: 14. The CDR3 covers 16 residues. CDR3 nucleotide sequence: TGTGCCAGCAGCGCTGAGGACAGGCCCCCGGGCGCTGAAGCTTTCTTT. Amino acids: CASSAEDRPPGAEAFF.

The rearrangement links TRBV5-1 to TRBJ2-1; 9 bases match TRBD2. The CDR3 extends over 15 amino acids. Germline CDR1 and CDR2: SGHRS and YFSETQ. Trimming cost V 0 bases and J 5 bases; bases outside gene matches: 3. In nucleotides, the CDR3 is TGCGCCAGCAGCTTGGAATTAGCGGGGGACAATGAGCAGTTCTTC. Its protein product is CASSLELAGDNEQFF.

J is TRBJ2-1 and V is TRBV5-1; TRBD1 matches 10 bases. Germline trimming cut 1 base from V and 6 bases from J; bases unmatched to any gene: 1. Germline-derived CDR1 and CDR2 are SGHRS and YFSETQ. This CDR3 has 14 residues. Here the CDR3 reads CASSLRTGGNEQFF. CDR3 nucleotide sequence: TGCGCCAGCAGCTTGAGGACAGGGGGCAATGAGCAGTTCTTC. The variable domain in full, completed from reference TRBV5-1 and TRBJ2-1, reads KAGVTQTPRYLIKTRGQQVTLSCSPISGHRSVSWYQQTPGQGLQFLFEYFSETQRNKGNFPGRFSGRQFSNSRSEMNVSTLELGDSALYLCASSLRTGGNEQFFGPGTRLTVL.

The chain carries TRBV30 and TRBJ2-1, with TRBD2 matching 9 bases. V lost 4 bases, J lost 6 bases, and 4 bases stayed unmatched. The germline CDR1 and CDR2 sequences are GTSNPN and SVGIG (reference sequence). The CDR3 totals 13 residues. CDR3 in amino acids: CAWKRRGGNEQFF. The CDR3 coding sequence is TGTGCCTGGAAGCGGCGGGGGGGCAATGAGCAGTTCTTC.

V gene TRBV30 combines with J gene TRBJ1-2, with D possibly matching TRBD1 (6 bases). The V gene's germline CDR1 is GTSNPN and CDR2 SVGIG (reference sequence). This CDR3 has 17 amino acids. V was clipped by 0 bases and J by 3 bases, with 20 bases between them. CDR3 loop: CAWSVGAGEGFYYGYTF. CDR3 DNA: TGTGCCTGGAGTGTAGGGGCAGGGGAAGGGTTTTACTATGGCTACACCTTC. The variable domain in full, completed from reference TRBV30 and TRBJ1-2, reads SQTIHQWPATLVQPVGSPLSLECTVEGTSNPNLYWYRQAAGRGLQLLFYSVGIGQISSEVPQNLSASRPQDRQFILSSKKLLLSDSGFYLCAWSVGAGEGFYYGYTFGSGTRLTVV.

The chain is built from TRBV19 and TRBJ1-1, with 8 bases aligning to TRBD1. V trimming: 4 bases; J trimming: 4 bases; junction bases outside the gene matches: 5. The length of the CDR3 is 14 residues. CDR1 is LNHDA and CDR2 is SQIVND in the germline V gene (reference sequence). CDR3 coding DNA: TGTGCCAGTAGTAGACAGGGGTTGGCCACTGAAGCTTTCTTT. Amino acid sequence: CASSRQGLATEAFF.

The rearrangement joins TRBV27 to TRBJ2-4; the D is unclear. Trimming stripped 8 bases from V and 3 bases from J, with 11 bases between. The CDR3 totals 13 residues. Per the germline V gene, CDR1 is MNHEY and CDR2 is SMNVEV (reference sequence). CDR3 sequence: CASGKTRKNIQYF. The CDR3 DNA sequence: TGTGCCAGCGGTAAGACACGCAAAAACATTCAGTACTTC.

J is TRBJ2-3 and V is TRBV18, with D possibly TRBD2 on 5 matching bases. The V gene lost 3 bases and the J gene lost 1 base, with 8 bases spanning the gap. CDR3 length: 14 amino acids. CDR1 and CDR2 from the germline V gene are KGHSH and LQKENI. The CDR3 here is CASSPAGRTDTQYF. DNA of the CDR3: TGTGCCAGCTCACCTGCGGGTCGCACAGATACGCAGTATTTT.